This T cell receptor (beta chain) was recovered during a study of T cell responses to AZD1222 COVID-19 vaccine (dated by TCRdb to the early 2020s). For context, the study as a whole: TCR sequencing covered more than 230 trial participants: 200 to 220 given two doses of AZD1222 and 26 given two doses of MenACWY control vaccine. Trial participants were enrolled into age subgroups of 18-55, 56-69 and 70-plus years, which contained approximately 150, 30 and 60 TCR-sequenced participants, respectively.

The time point label here, explained by the study, means: baseline before first vaccination. Read against the paper, the sample's treatment or condition label means: meningococcal conjugate vaccine given as trial control. The vaccinee samples were drawn from two UK trials, COV001 and COV002, one of which was a single-blind randomized controlled phase 2/3 trial testing AZD1222 (ChAdOx1 nCoV-19) in healthy adults. Trial participant PBMC samples were collected at day 0 and day 28 after the second dose for TCRbeta chain sequencing. This clone occurred once. Its antigen remains unidentified. No base quality values were provided; no much bigger clone lies one nucleotide off. The CDR3 measures 14 amino acids from cysteine to phenylalanine. The only DNA kept is the CDR3, 42 bases in frame from the first base. V loses 5 bases at its end and J loses 3 bases; junction bases beyond the gene matches: 4. CDR1 and CDR2 are read off the germline V gene as SNHLY and FYNNEI.

Points the paper makes about the study in general: Because no day 14 peak-response samples were available, the repertoires could be characterized only after the peak T cell response. Reportedly, almost half of the unique spike-specific TCRs recognized epitopes lying outside the regions that are mutated in the B.1.351 and B.1.1.7 variants. Conclusions about previously exposed vaccinees were limited because only six or seven AZD1222 recipients were SARS-CoV-2 seropositive at baseline. The whole spike protein was spanned by vaccine-associated CD4 TCRs, and dominant responses were seen in regions 160-218 and 743-854. Participants were mostly white British, with more females than males. The authors suggested clonal diversity may have been underestimated. Spike-specific TCR breadth and depth rose significantly after two AZD1222 doses compared with day 0 and with MenACWY recipients. In the small 56-69-year group, the increase in depth fell short of significance, most likely because of low power.

The CDR3 regions of human TCRbeta chains were subjected to immunosequencing. In the authors' own workflow: Repertoire TCRs were checked for matches against a reference library of SARS-CoV-2-specific TCRs that had been generated using the MIRA antigen-specificity platform. Breadth was defined as the fraction of unique TCRs that were SARS-CoV-2-associated, and depth was defined as the fraction of total T cells that were SARS-CoV-2-associated. Using the MIRA data, each spike-specific TCR was assigned both to the spike region to which the TCR was reactive and to a CD4 or CD8 class. Log10-transformed breadth and depth values were compared by one-way ANOVA with Sidak's multiple comparisons tests. Entries here come from immuneACCESS through TCRdb and include only in-frame sequences with V and J called. Some clones fail to appear in such tables; in the studies checked, an unresolved V gene covers under half of the shortfall, and the cause of the remainder is unknown. V and J calls plus clone size are reproduced from that table; the DNA served to infer D and trimming. For this sample the table gives roughly 130,000 clones, of which about 90% were detected only once. The ten largest account for over 15% of the sample.

The V and J genes are TRBV2 and TRBJ2-3, and 8 bases in between align with TRBD1. The sequencing here drew on peripheral blood, taken on day 0 of MenACWY control vaccination. The source of this sequence is an adult in good health. The DNA reads as follows: TGTGCCAGCAGTACAGGGGGTGGGACAGATACGCAGTATTTT. It encodes CASSTGGGTDTQYF.